These 20 T cell receptor beta chains originate from one sample sequenced in a study of blood T cell repertoires in COVID-19. TCRdb's copy holds only in-frame clones and misses some; the assay was immunoSEQ multiplex PCR. The sample has 60,000 or so clones, about 75% seen once; the top ten hold around half. What was sequenced was PBMCs or T cells enriched from blood (not recorded which). These receptors came from a woman aged 60-75 years who had been exposed to COVID-19.

The CDR3 bases are TGTGCCAGCAGAAGACAGGGCTATGGCTACACCTTC. Residues: CASRRQGYGYTF. The chain recombines TRBV28 with TRBJ1-2; 7 nucleotides agree with TRBD1. CDR3 length: 12 amino acids. Looked up from germline, CDR1 is MDHEN and CDR2 is SYDVKM. Losses at the gene ends were 6 bases for V and 4 bases for J; bases not matched to a gene: 2.

The V and J genes are TRBV30 and TRBJ1-4; possible D gene TRBD1, 6 bases. Germline CDR1 and CDR2: GTSNPN and SVGIG (reference sequence). This CDR3 is 14 amino acids long. V was trimmed by 3 bases and J by 7 bases, leaving 15 bases between them. Here the CDR3 reads CAWRPGTRGEKLFF. As DNA, the CDR3 is TGTGCCTGGAGGCCCGGGACAAGAGGTGAAAAACTGTTTTTT.

CDR3 region: CASSLRGRGGIDTQYF. The CDR3 nucleotides read TGTGCCAGCAGTTTAAGGGGACGGGGGGGTATAGATACGCAGTATTTT. The chain joins TRBV28 to TRBJ2-3, with 8 bases fitting TRBD2. V dropped 2 bases and J dropped 5; count of bases not matched to a gene: 9. CDR1 and CDR2 (germline): MDHEN, SYDVKM. This CDR3 contains 16 residues.

The chain uses TRBV18 and TRBJ2-3, with 15 bases fitting TRBD2. The CDR3 sequence is 21 residues long. Germline CDR1 reads KGHSH; CDR2 reads LQKENI. V lost 2 bases to trimming and J lost 1 base; unmatched junction nucleotides: 13. CDR3 bases: TGTGCCAGCTCACCATCGCCAGAGACGGGACTAGCGGGAGGCGGCACAGATACGCAGTATTTT. Its protein is CASSPSPETGLAGGGTDTQYF.

The table lists this clone with a count of one. The chain carries TRBV19 and TRBJ2-7, with 12 bases aligning to TRBD2. Germline values: CDR1 LNHDA, CDR2 SQIVND (reference sequence). The CDR3 has 16 amino acids. Unmatched junction bases numbered 13, after V lost 9 bases and J lost 4 bases. The CDR3 reads CASANLLAGGGYEQYF. DNA of the CDR3: TGTGCCAGCGCCAACCTACTAGCGGGAGGTGGGTACGAGCAGTACTTC.

The genes are TRBV18 and TRBJ2-3; D unresolved. V dropped 8 bases and J dropped 5 bases, with 11 bases sitting between them. CDR3 length equals 12 residues. The germline V gene encodes CDR1 KGHSH and CDR2 LQKENI. CDR3 region: CASGPGVDTQYF. CDR3 DNA: TGTGCCAGCGGGCCAGGTGTAGATACGCAGTATTTT.

For the CDR3, the DNA is TGTGCCAGCAGTTTATCGCCAGGGGTGGAGGGGGCCAACGTCCTGACTTTC. Protein sequence: CASSLSPGVEGANVLTF. V and J are TRBV28 and TRBJ2-6; tentatively, D is TRBD1 (6 bases). The ends were cut back, 1 base at V and 4 bases at J, with 14 bases in the middle. Germline V lookup: CDR1 MDHEN, CDR2 SYDVKM. The CDR3 runs to 17 residues.

The rearrangement joins TRBV21-1 to TRBJ1-2; TRBD1, as called in the table, went unchecked against the DNA. TRBV21-1 is reported as a pseudogene. This CDR3 spans 16 amino acids. Written as DNA, the CDR3 is TGTGCCAGCCATAAAGGCCCGGGACAGGGTGATTTTGGCTACACCTTC. Translated, it gives CASHKGPGQGDFGYTF.

This clone appeared a single time. This sequence joins TRBV11-2 and TRBJ1-6; 8 bases match TRBD1. V shed 0 bases and J 6 bases; nucleotides not matched to a gene: 4. Looked up from germline, CDR1 is SGHAT and CDR2 is FQNNGV. CDR3 length: 16 amino acids. This CDR3 is CASSLEAGGFNSPLHF. The CDR3, as DNA: TGTGCCAGCAGCTTAGAGGCAGGGGGCTTTAATTCACCCCTCCACTTT.

This clone has a single count. This sequence joins TRBV5-5 and TRBJ1-4; D unclear. Germline CDR1 is SGHKS and CDR2 is YYEKEE (reference sequence). The CDR3 loop spans 14 amino acids. Trimming removed 6 bases at V and 4 bases at J, with 13 bases between. CDR3 in amino acids: CASKSGNFNEKLFF. In DNA, the CDR3 is TGTGCCAGCAAATCGGGGAATTTTAATGAAAAACTGTTTTTT. The variable domain in full, completed from reference TRBV5-5 and TRBJ1-4, reads DAGVTQSPTHLIKTRGQQVTLRCSPISGHKSVSWYQQVLGQGPQFIFQYYEKEERGRGNFPDRFSARQFPNYSSELNVNALLLGDSALYLCASKSGNFNEKLFFGSGTQLSVL.

The gene calls are TRBV5-6 and TRBJ1-1; D possibly corresponds to TRBD1 (5 bases). CDR3 length: 14 residues. Trimming cost V 1 base and J 4 bases, with 11 bases left between them. The germline CDR1 and CDR2 sequences are SGHDT and YYEEEE. DNA of the CDR3: TGTGCCAGCAGCTTGTCACAGGTGGCCACTGAAGCTTTCTTT. Protein sequence: CASSLSQVATEAFF.

This chain uses TRBV9 with TRBJ2-1; weak D call: TRBD1 (6 bases). Between the trimmed V and J ends, which lost 10 bases and 0 bases, there was a span of 11 bases. Germline values: CDR1 SGDLS, CDR2 YYNGEE. The CDR3 extends over 13 amino acids. The CDR3 DNA reads TGTGCCTCACAGGGCGGCTCCTACAATGAGCAGTTCTTC. Amino acid sequence: CASQGGSYNEQFF.

This chain connects TRBV7-9 to TRBJ1-1; no firm D call. This CDR3 is built from 15 residues. Germline CDR1 reads SEHNR; CDR2 reads FQNEAQ (reference sequence). V lost 3 bases and J 0 bases, leaving 11 bases between the germline ends. The CDR3 sequence is CASSFSTAMNTEAFF. In nucleotides, the CDR3 is TGTGCCAGCAGCTTTTCTACAGCCATGAACACTGAAGCTTTCTTT.

The chain uses TRBV11-2 and TRBJ1-6; maybe TRBD1 (5 bases). The CDR3 extends over 15 amino acids. V lost 3 bases to trimming and J lost 7 bases, with 13 bases between them. Germline assignment: CDR1 SGHAT and CDR2 FQNNGV. CDR3 in amino acids: CASSFTDMTNSPLHF. The CDR3, as DNA: TGTGCCAGCAGCTTCACGGACATGACGAATTCACCCCTCCACTTT.

This chain uses TRBV5-1 with TRBJ1-6, with D uncertain. CDR3 length equals 15 residues. CDR1 is SGHRS, CDR2 YFSETQ, per germline. With 0 bases removed from V and 10 bases from J, the gap between germline ends came to 14 bases. This chain's CDR3 is CASSLGPVVESPLHF. For the CDR3, the DNA is TGCGCCAGCAGCTTGGGGCCAGTGGTTGAATCACCCCTCCACTTT. The full variable domain, rest sourced from reference TRBV5-1 and TRBJ1-6, is KAGVTQTPRYLIKTRGQQVTLSCSPISGHRSVSWYQQTPGQGLQFLFEYFSETQRNKGNFPGRFSGRQFSNSRSEMNVSTLELGDSALYLCASSLGPVVESPLHFGNGTRLTVT.

By share, this clone ranks as medium-sized. The V gene is TRBV24-1, the J gene TRBJ2-3, with 7 bases matching TRBD2. CDR1 is KGHDR and CDR2 is SFDVKD in the germline V gene. V shed 6 bases and J 5 bases; nucleotides not matched to a gene: 19. This CDR3 comprises 18 residues. The CDR3 loop is CATSSGGSWRGIGDTQYF. The CDR3 bases are TGTGCCACCAGTAGTGGCGGGTCCTGGCGGGGGATCGGAGATACGCAGTATTTT.

The chain is built from TRBV5-1 and TRBJ1-2; D gene ambiguous. Trimming removed 0 bases at V and 3 bases at J, with 15 bases between. CDR3 length: 16 amino acids. Per germline, CDR1 SGHRS and CDR2 YFSETQ. The DNA for the CDR3 is TGCGCCAGCAGCTTGGGCCAGACTAGAAGGGACTATGGCTACACCTTC. Translated, it gives CASSLGQTRRDYGYTF.

The gene calls are TRBV20-1 and TRBJ1-1; 7 bases fit TRBD1. The CDR3 has 11 residues. J gave up 4 bases and V 4 bases, and 0 bases lay outside the gene matches. Germline V gene sequence: CDR1 DFQATT, CDR2 SNEGSKA (reference sequence). CDR3 nucleotides: TGCAGTGCTACAGGGGGCACTGAAGCTTTCTTT. Residues: CSATGGTEAFF.

J is TRBJ1-6 and V is TRBV2, with D hard to call. V lost 3 bases, J lost 6 bases, and 9 bases lay in between. The V gene's germline CDR1 is SNHLY and CDR2 FYNNEI. The CDR3 is 14 residues long. The DNA of the CDR3 is TGTGCCAGCAGTGACACCCGCGTTAATTCACCCCTCCACTTT. It specifies CASSDTRVNSPLHF.

V is TRBV27 and J is TRBJ2-5; possible D gene TRBD1, 6 bases. This CDR3 contains 17 residues. The V gene's germline CDR1 is MNHEY and CDR2 SMNVEV (reference sequence). Trimming removed 6 bases from V and 6 bases from J, with 26 bases in between. CDR3 amino acids: CASRQINQYRVGKTQYF. The CDR3, as DNA: TGTGCCAGCAGACAAATAAACCAATACAGGGTTGGGAAGACCCAGTACTTC.